This T cell receptor beta chain came from a study of cytomegalovirus exposure and HLA in healthy donors. Across the study: The approximately 120 million unique TCR beta sequences, from around 200 million T cells, were found by an earlier analysis.

Overall study findings and caveats: It was reported that TCR beta sequences correctly inferred the HLA-A and HLA-B alleles for most subjects. There were reportedly fewer N-insertions in an Asian-associated ancestry cluster than the roughly 610-donor mean, in a later analysis. A few CMV-associated chains proved CMV antigen-specific in vitro.

The PCR employed 60 Vbeta primers together with 13 Jbeta primers. This table comes from immunoSEQ multiplex PCR, and its TCRdb copy is limited to in-frame clones, with some not included. Its table records 40,000 or so clones. The length of the CDR3 is 14 residues. V was shortened by 1 base and J by 4 bases, with 10 bases between the two germline ends. Germline V gene lookup returns CDR1 SEHNR and CDR2 FQNEAQ (reference sequence). About this clone itself: Its antigen is unidentified.

Material: PBMCs. V is TRBV7-9 and J is TRBJ1-1; no firm D call. This TCR was recovered from a male donor in good health and CMV-seronegative. The DNA of the CDR3 is TGTGCCAGCAGCTTAGTATCTAGGAGCACTGAAGCTTTCTTT. Protein: CASSLVSRSTEAFF.